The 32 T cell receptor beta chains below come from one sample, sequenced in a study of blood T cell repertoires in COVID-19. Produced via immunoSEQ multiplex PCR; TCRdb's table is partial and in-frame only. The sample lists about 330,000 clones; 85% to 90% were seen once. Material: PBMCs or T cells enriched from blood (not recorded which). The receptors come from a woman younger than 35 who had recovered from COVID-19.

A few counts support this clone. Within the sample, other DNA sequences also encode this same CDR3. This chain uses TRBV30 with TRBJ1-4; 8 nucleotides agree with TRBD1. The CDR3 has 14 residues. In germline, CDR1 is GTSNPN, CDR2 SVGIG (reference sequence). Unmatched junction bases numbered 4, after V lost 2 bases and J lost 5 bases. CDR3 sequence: CAWSSGTGNEKLFF. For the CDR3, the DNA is TGTGCCTGGAGTTCCGGGACAGGCAATGAAAAACTGTTTTTT.

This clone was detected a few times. The CDR3 DNA is TGTGCCAGCAGTAGCGGCGGTTCTCGAGAGCAGTACTTC. This gives the protein CASSSGGSREQYF. V and J are TRBV5-4 and TRBJ2-7; TRBD2 is a possible D gene (6 bases). Germline lookup yields CDR1 SGHNT and CDR2 YYREEE (reference sequence). The V end was cut by 5 bases, the J end by 7 bases, with 16 bases between. This CDR3 has 13 amino acids.

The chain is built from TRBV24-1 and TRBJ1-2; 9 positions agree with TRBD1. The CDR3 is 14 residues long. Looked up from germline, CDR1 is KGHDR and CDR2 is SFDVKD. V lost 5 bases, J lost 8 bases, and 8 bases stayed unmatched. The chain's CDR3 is CATSVSGQGGGYTF. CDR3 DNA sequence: TGTGCCACCAGTGTCTCGGGACAGGGAGGGGGCTACACCTTC.

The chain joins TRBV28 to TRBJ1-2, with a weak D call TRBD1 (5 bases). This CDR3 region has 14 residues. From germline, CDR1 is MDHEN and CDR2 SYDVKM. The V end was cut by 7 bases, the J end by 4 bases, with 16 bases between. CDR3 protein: CASTSPGRGYGYTF. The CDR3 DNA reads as TGTGCCAGCACCTCGCCCGGAAGGGGCTATGGCTACACCTTC.

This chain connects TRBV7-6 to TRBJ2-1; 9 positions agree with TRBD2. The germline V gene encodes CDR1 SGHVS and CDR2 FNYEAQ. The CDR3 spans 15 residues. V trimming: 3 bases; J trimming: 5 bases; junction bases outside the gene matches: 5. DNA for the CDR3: TGTGCCAGCAGCTTTAGCGGGGGACAAGACAATGAGCAGTTCTTC. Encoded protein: CASSFSGGQDNEQFF.

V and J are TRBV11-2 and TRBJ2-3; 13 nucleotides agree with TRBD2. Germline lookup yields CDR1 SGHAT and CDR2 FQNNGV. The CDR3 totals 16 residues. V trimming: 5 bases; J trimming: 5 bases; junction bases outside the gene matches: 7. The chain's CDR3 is CASSRTSGGGGDTQYF. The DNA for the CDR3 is TGTGCCAGCAGCCGGACTAGCGGGGGTGGGGGAGATACGCAGTATTTT. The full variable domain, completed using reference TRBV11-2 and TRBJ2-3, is EAGVAQSPRYKIIEKRQSVAFWCNPISGHATLYWYQQILGQGPKLLIQFQNNGVVDDSQLPKDRFSAERLKGVDSTLKIQPAKLEDSAVYLCASSRTSGGGGDTQYFGPGTRLTVL.

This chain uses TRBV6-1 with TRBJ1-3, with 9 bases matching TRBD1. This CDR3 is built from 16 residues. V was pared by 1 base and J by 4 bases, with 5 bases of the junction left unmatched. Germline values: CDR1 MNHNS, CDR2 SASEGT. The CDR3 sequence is CASSEGDRVGGNTIYF. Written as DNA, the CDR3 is TGTGCCAGCAGTGAAGGGGACAGGGTGGGGGGAAACACCATATATTTT.

The CDR3 region is CASSRRTFVYGGYGYTF. In nucleotides, the CDR3 is TGTGCCAGCAGTCGTCGGACCTTCGTTTACGGCGGGTATGGCTACACCTTC. The chain employs TRBV6-6 and TRBJ1-2; the D is unclear. Germline V lookup: CDR1 MNHNY, CDR2 SVGAGI (reference sequence). The ends were cut back, 5 bases at V and 5 bases at J, with 24 bases in the middle. This CDR3 is built from 17 residues.

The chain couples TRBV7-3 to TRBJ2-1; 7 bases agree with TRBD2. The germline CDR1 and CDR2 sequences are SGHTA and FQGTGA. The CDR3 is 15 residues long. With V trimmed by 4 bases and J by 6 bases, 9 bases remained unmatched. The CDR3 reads CASSSPSGLVNEQFF. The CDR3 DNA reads TGTGCCAGCAGCTCCCCTAGCGGACTCGTCAATGAGCAGTTCTTC.

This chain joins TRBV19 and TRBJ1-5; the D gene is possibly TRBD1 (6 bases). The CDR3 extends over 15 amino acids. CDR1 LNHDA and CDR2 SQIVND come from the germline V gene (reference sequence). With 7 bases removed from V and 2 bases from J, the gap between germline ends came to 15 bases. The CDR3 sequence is CASTPRQEGNQPQHF. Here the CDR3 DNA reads TGTGCCAGTACCCCAAGACAGGAGGGCAATCAGCCCCAGCATTTT.

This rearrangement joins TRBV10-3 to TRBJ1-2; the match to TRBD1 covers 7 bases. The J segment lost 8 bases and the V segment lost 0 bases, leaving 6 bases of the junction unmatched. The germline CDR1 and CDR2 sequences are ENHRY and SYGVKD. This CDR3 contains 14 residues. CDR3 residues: CAISESRQGGGYTF. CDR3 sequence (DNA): TGTGCCATCAGTGAGTCTCGACAGGGTGGGGGCTACACCTTC.

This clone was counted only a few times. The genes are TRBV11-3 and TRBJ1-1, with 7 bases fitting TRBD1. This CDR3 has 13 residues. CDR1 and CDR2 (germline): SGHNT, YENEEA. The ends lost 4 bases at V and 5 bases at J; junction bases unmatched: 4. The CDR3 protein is CASSSYRGTEAFF. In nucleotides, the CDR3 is TGTGCCAGCAGCTCCTACAGGGGAACTGAAGCTTTCTTT.

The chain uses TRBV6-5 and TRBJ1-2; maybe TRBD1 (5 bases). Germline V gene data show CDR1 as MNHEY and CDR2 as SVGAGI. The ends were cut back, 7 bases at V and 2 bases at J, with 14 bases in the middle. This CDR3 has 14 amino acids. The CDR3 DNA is TGTGCCAGCAAGGGGAACAGGCGCAACTATGGCTACACCTTC. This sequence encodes CASKGNRRNYGYTF.

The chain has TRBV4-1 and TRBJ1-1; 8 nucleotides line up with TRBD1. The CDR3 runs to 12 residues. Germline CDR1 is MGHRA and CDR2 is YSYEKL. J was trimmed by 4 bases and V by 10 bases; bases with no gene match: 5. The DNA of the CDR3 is TGCGCCACACAGGGGGGGCCCACTGAAGCTTTCTTT. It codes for CATQGGPTEAFF.

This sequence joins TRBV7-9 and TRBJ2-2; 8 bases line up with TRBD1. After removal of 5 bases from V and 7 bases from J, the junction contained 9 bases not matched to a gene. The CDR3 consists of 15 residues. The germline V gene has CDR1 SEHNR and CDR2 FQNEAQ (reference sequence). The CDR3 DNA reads TGTGCCAGCAGCCCACGGACAGGGTTTGACGGGGAGCTGTTTTTT. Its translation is CASSPRTGFDGELFF.

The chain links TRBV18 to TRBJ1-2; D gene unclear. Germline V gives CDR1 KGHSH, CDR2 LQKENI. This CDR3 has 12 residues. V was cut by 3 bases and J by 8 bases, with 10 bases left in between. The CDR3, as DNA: TGTGCCAGCTCACCCGGTAATTTCGGCTACACCTTC. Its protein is CASSPGNFGYTF.

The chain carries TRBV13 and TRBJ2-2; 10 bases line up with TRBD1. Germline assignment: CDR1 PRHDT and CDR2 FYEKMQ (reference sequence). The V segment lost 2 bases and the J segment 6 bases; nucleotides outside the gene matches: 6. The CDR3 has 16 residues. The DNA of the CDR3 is TGTGCCAGCAGCTTACAGGGACAGGGGACGTCCGGGGAGCTGTTTTTT. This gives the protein CASSLQGQGTSGELFF.

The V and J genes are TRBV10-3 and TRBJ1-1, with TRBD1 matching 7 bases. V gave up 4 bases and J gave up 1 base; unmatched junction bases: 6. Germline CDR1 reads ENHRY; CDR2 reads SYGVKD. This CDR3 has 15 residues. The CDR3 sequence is CAISGYTGANTEAFF. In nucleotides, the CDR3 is TGTGCCATCAGTGGGTATACAGGGGCGAACACTGAAGCTTTCTTT.

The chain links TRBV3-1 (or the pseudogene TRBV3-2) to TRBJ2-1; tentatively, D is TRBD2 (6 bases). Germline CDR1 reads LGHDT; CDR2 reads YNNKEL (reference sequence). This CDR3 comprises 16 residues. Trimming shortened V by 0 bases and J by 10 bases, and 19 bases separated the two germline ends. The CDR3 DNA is TGTGCCAGCAGCCAAGATAGTGGAGCTAGCGTTTGGGAGCAGTTCTTC. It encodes CASSQDSGASVWEQFF.

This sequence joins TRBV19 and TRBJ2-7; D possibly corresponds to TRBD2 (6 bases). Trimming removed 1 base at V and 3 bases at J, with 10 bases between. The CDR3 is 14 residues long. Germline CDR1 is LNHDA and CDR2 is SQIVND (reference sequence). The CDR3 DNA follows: TGTGCCAGTAGTATAGTAGCGGCGGACTACGAGCAGTACTTC. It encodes CASSIVAADYEQYF.

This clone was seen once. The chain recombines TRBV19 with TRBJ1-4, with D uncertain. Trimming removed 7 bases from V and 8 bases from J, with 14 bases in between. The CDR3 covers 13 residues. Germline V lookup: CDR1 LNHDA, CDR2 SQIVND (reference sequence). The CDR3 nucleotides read TGTGCCAGTAAAAGAGACTTCGGAGAAAAACTGTTTTTT. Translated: CASKRDFGEKLFF. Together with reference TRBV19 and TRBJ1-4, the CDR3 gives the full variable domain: DGGITQSPKYLFRKEGQNVTLSCEQNLNHDAMYWYRQDPGQGLRLIYYSQIVNDFQKGDIAEGYSVSREKKESFPLTVTSAQKNPTAFYLCASKRDFGEKLFFGSGTQLSVL.

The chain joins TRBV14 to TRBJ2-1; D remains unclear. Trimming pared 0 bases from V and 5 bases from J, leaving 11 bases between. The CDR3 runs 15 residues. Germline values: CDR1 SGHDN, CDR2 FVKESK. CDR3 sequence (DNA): TGTGCCAGCAGCCAAGAAGATGGCAACCACAATGAGCAGTTCTTC. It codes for CASSQEDGNHNEQFF.

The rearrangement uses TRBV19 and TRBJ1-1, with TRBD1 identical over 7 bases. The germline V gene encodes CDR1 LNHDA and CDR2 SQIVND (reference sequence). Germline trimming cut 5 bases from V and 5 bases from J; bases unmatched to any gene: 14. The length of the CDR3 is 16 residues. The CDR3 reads CASSPPDRIQETEAFF. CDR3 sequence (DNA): TGTGCCAGTAGTCCACCGGACAGGATACAAGAAACTGAAGCTTTCTTT.

The CDR3: CASSRTGGLNYGYTF. The CDR3 region has the DNA TGTGCCAGCAGTCGAACAGGGGGCCTCAACTATGGCTACACCTTC. This rearrangement joins TRBV2 to TRBJ1-2; 9 bases align to TRBD1. CDR3 length: 15 amino acids. Germline lookup yields CDR1 SNHLY and CDR2 FYNNEI. V lost 5 bases to trimming and J lost 2 bases; unmatched junction nucleotides: 6.

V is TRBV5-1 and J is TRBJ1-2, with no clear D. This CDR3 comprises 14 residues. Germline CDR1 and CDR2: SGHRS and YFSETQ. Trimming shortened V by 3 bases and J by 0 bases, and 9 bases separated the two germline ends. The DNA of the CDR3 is TGCGCCAGCAGCTCAGATACACCTAACTATGGCTACACCTTC. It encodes CASSSDTPNYGYTF.

CDR3 nucleotides: TGTGCCAGTAGTATCGCGGGGACTGGCTATGGCTACACCTTC. Its protein is CASSIAGTGYGYTF. V gene TRBV19 combines with J gene TRBJ1-2; a weak D match, TRBD1 (5 bases). With 3 bases removed from V and 4 bases from J, the gap between germline ends came to 12 bases. CDR1 and CDR2 from the germline V gene are LNHDA and SQIVND (reference sequence). The CDR3 has 14 amino acids.

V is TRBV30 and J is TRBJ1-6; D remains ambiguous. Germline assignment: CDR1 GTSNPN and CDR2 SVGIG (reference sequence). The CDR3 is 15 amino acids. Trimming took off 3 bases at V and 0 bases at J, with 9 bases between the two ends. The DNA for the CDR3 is TGTGCCTGGAGCGGCGGGAGCTCCTATAATTCACCCCTCCACTTT. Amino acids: CAWSGGSSYNSPLHF.

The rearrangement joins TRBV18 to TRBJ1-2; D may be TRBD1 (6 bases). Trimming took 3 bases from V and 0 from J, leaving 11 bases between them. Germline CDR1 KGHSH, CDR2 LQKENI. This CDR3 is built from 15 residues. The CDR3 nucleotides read TGTGCCAGCTCACCGGCCGGACAGACTAACTATGGCTACACCTTC. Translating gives CASSPAGQTNYGYTF.

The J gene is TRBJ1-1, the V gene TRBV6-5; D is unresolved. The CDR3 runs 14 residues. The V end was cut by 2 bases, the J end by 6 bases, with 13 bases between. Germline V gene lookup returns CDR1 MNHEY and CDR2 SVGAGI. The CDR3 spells CASSYDGLRAEAFF. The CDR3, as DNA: TGTGCCAGCAGTTACGACGGGTTGCGGGCTGAAGCTTTCTTT.

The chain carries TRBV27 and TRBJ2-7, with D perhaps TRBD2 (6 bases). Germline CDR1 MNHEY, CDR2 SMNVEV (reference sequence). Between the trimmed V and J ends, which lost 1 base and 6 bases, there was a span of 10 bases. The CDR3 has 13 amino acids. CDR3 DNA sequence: TGTGCCAGCAGTTTATTCGGGGGATCCGAGCAGTACTTC. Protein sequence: CASSLFGGSEQYF.

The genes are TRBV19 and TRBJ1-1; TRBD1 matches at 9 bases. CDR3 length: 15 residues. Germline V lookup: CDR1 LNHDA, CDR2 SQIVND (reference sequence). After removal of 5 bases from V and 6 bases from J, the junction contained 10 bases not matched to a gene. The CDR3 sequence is CASSSRQGEFPEAFF. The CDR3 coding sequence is TGTGCCAGTAGTTCGCGACAGGGGGAATTCCCTGAAGCTTTCTTT.

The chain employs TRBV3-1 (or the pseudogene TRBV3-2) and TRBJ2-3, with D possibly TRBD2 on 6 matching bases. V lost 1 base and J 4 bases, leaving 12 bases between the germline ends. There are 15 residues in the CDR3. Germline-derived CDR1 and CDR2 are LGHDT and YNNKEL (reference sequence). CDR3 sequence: CASSQAVTGADTQYF. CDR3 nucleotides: TGTGCCAGCAGCCAAGCGGTTACGGGGGCAGATACGCAGTATTTT.